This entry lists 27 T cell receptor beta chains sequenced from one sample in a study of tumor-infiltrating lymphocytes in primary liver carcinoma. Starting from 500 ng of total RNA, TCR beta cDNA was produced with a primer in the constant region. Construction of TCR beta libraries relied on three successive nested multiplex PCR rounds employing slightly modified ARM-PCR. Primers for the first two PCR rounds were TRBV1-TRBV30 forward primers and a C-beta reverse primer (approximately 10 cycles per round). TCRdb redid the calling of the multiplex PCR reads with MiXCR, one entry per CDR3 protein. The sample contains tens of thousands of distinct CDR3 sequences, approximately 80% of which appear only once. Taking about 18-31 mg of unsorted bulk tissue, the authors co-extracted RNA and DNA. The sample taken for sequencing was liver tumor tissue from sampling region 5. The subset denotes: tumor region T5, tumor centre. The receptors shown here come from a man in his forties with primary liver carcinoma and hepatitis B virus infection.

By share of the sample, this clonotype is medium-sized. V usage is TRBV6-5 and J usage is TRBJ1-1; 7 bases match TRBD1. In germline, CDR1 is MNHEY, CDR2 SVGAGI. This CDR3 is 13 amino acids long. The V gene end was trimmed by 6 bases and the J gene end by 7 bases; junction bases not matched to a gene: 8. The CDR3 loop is CASRSTTGLEAFF. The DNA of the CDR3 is TGTGCCAGCAGGTCTACGACAGGGCTTGAAGCTTTCTTT.

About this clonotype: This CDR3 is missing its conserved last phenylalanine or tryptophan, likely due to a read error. In DNA, the CDR3 is TGCAGCGTCCTCGGTCCAGGACCGACCGGGGAGCTGTTTCTT. Its translation: CSVLGPGPTGELFL. J is TRBJ2-2 and V is TRBV29-1; D is undetermined. This CDR3 comprises 14 residues. Trimming removed 6 bases at V and 5 bases at J, with 16 bases between. Germline V gene data show CDR1 as SQVTM and CDR2 as ANQGSEA.

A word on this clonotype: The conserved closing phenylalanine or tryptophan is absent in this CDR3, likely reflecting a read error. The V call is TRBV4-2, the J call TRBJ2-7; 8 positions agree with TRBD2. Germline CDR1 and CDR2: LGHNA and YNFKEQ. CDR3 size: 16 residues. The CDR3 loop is CATSQDRASGYYEQYL. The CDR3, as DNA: TGTGCCACCAGCCAAGATAGGGCTAGCGGGTACTACGAGCAGTACCTT.

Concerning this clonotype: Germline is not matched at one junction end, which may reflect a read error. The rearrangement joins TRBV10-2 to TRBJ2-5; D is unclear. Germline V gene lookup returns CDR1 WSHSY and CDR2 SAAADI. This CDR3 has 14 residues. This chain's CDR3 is CASSGSSRQETLHF. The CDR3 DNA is TGCGCCAGCAGTGGTAGTTCCAGACAAGAGACCCTGCACTTC.

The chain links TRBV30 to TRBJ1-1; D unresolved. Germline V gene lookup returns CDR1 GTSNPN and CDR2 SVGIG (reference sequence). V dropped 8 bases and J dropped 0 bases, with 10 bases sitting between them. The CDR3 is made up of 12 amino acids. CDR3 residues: CAGGKMNTEAFF. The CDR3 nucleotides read TGTGCCGGAGGGAAGATGAACACTGAAGCTTTCTTT.

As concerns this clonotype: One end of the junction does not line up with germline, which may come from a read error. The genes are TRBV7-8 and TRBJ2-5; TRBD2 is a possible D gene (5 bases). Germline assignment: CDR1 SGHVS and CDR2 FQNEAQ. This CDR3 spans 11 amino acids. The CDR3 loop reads CASGPGETQYF. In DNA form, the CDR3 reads TGTGCCAGCGGCCCCGGGGAGACTCAGTACTTC.

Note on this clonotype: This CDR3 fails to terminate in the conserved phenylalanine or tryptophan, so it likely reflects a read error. CDR3 sequence reads: CASSSEGGSNQPQHY. CDR3 sequence (DNA): TGCGCCAGCAGCTCGGAGGGAGGAAGCAATCAGCCCCAGCATTAT. This chain joins TRBV5-1 and TRBJ1-5; D unclear. The CDR3 contains 15 residues. Germline values: CDR1 SGHRS, CDR2 YFSETQ. The V and J ends lost 3 bases and 1 base respectively, with 11 bases between them.

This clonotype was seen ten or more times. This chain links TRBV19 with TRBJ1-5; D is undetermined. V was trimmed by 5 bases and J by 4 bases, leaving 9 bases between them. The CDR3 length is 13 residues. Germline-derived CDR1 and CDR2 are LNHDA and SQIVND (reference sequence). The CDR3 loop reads CASSEAANQPQHF. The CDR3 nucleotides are TGTGCCAGTAGTGAGGCAGCTAATCAGCCCCAGCATTTT.

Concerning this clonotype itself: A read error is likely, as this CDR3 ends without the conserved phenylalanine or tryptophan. The CDR3 loop is CSTTTSGAGTPYEQYL. DNA for the CDR3: TGCAGCACCACGACATCTGGGGCCGGCACTCCCTACGAGCAGTACCTC. This chain links TRBV29-1 with TRBJ2-7; tentative D call: TRBD1 (5 bases). V dropped 8 bases and J dropped 2 bases, with 25 bases sitting between them. The germline gives CDR1 SQVTM, CDR2 ANQGSEA. The CDR3 spans 16 residues.

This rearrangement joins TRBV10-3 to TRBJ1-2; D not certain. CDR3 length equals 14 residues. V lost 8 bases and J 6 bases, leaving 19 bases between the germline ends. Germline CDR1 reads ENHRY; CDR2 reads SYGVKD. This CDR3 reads CAIGMSQLADGYTF. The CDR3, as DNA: TGTGCCATCGGTATGTCCCAATTGGCGGATGGCTACACCTTC.

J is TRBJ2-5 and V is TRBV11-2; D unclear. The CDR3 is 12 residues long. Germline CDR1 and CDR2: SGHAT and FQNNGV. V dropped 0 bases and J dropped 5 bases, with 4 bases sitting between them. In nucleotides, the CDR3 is TGTGCCAGCAGCTTAGATTGGGAGACCCAGTACTTC. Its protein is CASSLDWETQYF.

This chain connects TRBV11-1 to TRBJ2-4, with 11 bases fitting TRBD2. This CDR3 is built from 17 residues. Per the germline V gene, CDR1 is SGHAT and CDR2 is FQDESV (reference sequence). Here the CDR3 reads CTISFPETSGTKNIQYF. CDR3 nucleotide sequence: TGTACCATCAGCTTCCCCGAGACTAGCGGGACCAAAAACATTCAGTACTTC.

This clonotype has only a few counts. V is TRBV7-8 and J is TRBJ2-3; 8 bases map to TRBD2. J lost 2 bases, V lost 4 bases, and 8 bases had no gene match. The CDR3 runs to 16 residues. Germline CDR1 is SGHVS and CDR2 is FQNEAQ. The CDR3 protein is CASSYELADYTDTQYF. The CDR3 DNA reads TGTGCCAGCAGCTACGAACTAGCGGACTACACAGATACGCAGTATTTT.

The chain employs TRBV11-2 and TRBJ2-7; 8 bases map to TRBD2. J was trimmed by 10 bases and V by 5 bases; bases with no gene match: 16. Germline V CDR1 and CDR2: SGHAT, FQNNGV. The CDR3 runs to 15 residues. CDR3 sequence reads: CASSQQTSGRGEQYF. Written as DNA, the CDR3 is TGTGCCAGCAGCCAACAGACAAGCGGGAGAGGGGAACAGTACTTC.

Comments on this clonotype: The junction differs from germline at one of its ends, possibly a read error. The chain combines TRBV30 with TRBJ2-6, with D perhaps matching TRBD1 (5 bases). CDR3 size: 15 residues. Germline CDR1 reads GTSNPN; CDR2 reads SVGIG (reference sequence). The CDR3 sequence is CACPDGISGANALTF. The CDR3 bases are TGTGCCTGCCCGGACGGTATCTCTGGGGCCAACGCCCTGACTTTC.

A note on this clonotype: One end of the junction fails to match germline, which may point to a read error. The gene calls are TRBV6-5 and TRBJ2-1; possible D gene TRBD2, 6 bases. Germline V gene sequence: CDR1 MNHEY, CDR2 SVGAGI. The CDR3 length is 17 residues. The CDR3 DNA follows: TGTGCCTGCAGCCACTATGTTTCTACCGGGAGTTTTCATGAGCAGTTCTTC. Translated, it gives CACSHYVSTGSFHEQFF.

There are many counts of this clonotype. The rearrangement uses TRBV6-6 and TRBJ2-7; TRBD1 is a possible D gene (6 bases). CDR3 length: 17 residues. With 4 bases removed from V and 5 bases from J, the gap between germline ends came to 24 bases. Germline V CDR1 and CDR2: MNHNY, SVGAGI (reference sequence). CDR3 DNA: TGTGCCAGCAGTTCCTCGTCGAACCAGGGGCCTAGGGACGAGCAGTACTTC. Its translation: CASSSSSNQGPRDEQYF.

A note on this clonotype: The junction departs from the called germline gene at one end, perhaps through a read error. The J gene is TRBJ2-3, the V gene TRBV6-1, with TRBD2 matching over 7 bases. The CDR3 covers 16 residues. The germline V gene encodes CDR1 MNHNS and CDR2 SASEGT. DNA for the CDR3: TGTGCCAGCACTGAAATAGTGGGAGGGAGGATAGATACGCAGTATTTT. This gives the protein CASTEIVGGRIDTQYF.

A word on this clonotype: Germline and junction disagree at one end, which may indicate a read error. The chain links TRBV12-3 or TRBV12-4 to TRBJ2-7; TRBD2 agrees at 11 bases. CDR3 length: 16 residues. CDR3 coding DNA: TGTGCCAGCACTTTAGTGGGGACTAGCGGAGTCTACGAGCAGTACTTC. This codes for CASTLVGTSGVYEQYF.

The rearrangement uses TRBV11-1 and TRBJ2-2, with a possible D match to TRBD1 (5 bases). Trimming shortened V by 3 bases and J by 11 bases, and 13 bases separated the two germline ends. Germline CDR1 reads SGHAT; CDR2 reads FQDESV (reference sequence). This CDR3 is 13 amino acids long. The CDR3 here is CASSFWGIGELFF. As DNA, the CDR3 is TGTGCCAGCAGCTTTTGGGGCATCGGAGAGCTGTTTTTT.

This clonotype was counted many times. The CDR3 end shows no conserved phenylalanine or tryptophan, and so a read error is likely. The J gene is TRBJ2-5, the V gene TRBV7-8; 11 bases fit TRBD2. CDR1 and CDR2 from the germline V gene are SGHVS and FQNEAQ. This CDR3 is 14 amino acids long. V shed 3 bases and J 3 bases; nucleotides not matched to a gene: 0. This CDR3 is CASSLTSGKETQYL. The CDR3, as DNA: TGTGCCAGCAGCTTGACTAGCGGGAAAGAGACCCAGTACCTC.

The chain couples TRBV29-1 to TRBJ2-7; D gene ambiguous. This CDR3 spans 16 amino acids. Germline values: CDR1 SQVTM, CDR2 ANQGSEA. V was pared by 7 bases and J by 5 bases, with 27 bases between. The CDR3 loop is CSAMTSGIGAPHEQYF. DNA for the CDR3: TGCAGCGCCATGACATCTGGGATCGGCGCTCCCCACGAGCAGTACTTC.

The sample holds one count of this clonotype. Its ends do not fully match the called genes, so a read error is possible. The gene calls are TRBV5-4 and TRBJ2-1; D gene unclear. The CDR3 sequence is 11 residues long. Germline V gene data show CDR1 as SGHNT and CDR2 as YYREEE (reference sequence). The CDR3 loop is CASSTYNEQFF. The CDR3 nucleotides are TGTGCCAGCAGCACCTACAATGAACAGTTCTTC.

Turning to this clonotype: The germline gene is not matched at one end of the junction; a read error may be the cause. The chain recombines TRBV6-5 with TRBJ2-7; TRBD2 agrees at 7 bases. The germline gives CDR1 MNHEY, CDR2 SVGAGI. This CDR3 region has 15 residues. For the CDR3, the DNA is TGTACCAGCAGCAACCGGGCGGGAGCTTCCTACGAGCAGTACTTC. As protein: CTSSNRAGASYEQYF.

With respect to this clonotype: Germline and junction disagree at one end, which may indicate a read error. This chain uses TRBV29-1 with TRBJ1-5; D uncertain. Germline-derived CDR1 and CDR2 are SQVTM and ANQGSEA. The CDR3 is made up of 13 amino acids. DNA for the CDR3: TGCAACGTTGCCTGGCGGAACAATCAGCCCCAGCATTTT. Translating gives CNVAWRNNQPQHF.

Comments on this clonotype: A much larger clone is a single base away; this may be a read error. The CDR3 is CATSRERDQAWNEQFF. The CDR3 DNA is TGTGCCACCAGCAGAGAACGAGACCAAGCCTGGAATGAGCAGTTCTTC. This chain joins TRBV15 and TRBJ2-1; D is uncertain. The CDR3 is 16 amino acids. Trimming stripped 0 bases from V and 7 bases from J, with 16 bases between. Germline-derived CDR1 and CDR2 are LNHNV and YYDKDF (reference sequence).

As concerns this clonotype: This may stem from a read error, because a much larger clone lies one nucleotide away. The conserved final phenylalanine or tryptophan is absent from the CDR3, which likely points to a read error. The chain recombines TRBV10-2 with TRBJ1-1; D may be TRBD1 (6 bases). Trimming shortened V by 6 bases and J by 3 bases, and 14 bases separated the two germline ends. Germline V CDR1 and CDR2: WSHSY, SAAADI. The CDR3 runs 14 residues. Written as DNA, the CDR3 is TGCGCCAGCAGGGGACATCATTTGGACACTGAAGCTTTCTCT. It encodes CASRGHHLDTEAFS.